Sequencing of this TCR beta chain was carried out in a study of T cell changes during pregnancy in multiple sclerosis. CDR3 length equals 16 residues. Germline lookup yields CDR1 MDHEN and CDR2 SYDVKM. V was clipped by 8 bases and J by 0 bases, with 18 bases between them. TCRdb's copy holds only in-frame clones and misses some; the assay was immunoSEQ multiplex PCR. The data contain tens of thousands of clones, about 92% of them singletons. J is TRBJ2-3 and V is TRBV28, with a possible D match to TRBD2 (5 bases). The clonotype was recovered from a female donor in good health, enrolled as a control in a pregnancy study. The sequenced sample was peripheral blood, obtained in the third trimester of pregnancy. CDR3 nucleotide sequence: TGTGCCAGCGGACGTGCTAGCTCCTCTAGCACAGATACGCAGTATTTT. As protein: CASGRASSSSTDTQYF.